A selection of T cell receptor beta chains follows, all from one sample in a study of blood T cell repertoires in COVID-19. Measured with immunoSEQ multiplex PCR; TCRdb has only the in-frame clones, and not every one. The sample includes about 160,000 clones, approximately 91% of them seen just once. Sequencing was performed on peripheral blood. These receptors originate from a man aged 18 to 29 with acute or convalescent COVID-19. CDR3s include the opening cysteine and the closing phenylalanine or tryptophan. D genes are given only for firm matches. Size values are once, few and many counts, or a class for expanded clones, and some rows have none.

CDR3 DNA: TGTGCCTGGAGTGGAACAGGGGGAAAACAGCCCCAGCATTTT
CDR3 protein: CAWSGTGGKQPQHF
clone size: .
J gene: TRBJ1-5
V gene: TRBV30
D gene: TRBD1
CDR3 length: 14

CDR3 DNA: TGCGCCAGCAGTGACAGCGGACGCACAGATACGCAGTATTTT
CDR3 protein: CASSDSGRTDTQYF
clone size: .
J gene: TRBJ2-3
V gene: TRBV10-1
D gene: .
CDR3 length: 14

CDR3 DNA: TGTGCCAGCAGTTTAGGGGGGCTTCAGCCCCAGCATTTT
CDR3 protein: CASSLGGLQPQHF
clone size: .
J gene: TRBJ1-5
V gene: TRBV12-3/TRBV12-4
D gene: .
CDR3 length: 13

CDR3 DNA: TGTGCCAGCAGTGGGGGAACGGGAGGGCGGGAGTTCTTC
CDR3 protein: CASSGGTGGREFF
clone size: .
J gene: TRBJ2-1
V gene: TRBV2
D gene: TRBD2
CDR3 length: 13

CDR3 DNA: TGTGCCAGCAGCGTAGGGTGGGGGGACTATGGCTACACCTTC
CDR3 protein: CASSVGWGDYGYTF
clone size: .
J gene: TRBJ1-2
V gene: TRBV9
D gene: .
CDR3 length: 14

CDR3 DNA: TGTGCCAGCAGCTCCCCTTCGACAGGGCGGACCGGGGAGCTGTTTTTT
CDR3 protein: CASSSPSTGRTGELFF
clone size: .
J gene: TRBJ2-2
V gene: TRBV11-3
D gene: TRBD1
CDR3 length: 16

CDR3 DNA: TGTGCCAGCAGCTTGGCCGTAGGGGGGGAGTCCTACGAGCAGTACTTC
CDR3 protein: CASSLAVGGESYEQYF
clone size: .
J gene: TRBJ2-7
V gene: TRBV5-5
D gene: .
CDR3 length: 16

CDR3 DNA: TGTGCCACCAGATCCCCGGAGACTGAAGCTTTCTTT
CDR3 protein: CATRSPETEAFF
clone size: .
J gene: TRBJ1-1
V gene: TRBV24-1
D gene: .
CDR3 length: 12

CDR3 DNA: TGCAGTGCTAGTACCGGGGGCCAAGAGACCCAGTACTTC
CDR3 protein: CSASTGGQETQYF
clone size: .
J gene: TRBJ2-5
V gene: TRBV20-1
D gene: .
CDR3 length: 13

CDR3 DNA: TGCGCCACCTCAAGGGACTTCACCGGGGAGCTGTTTTTT
CDR3 protein: CATSRDFTGELFF
clone size: few
J gene: TRBJ2-2
V gene: TRBV10-1
D gene: .
CDR3 length: 13

CDR3 DNA: TGCGCCAGCAGCCAAGGGGGCGGGGAGGAAGGCTACACCTTC
CDR3 protein: CASSQGGGEEGYTF
clone size: .
J gene: TRBJ1-2
V gene: TRBV4-1
D gene: .
CDR3 length: 14

CDR3 DNA: TGTGCCAGCAGCTTAGGAGGTGGGACAGGGGTGAGGGGCACTGAAGCTTTCTTT
CDR3 protein: CASSLGGGTGVRGTEAFF
clone size: .
J gene: TRBJ1-1
V gene: TRBV7-2
D gene: TRBD1
CDR3 length: 18

CDR3 DNA: TGTGCCAGTAGTATAGAGGGGGCCTCTATGGCCCAGCATTTT
CDR3 protein: CASSIEGASMAQHF
clone size: once
J gene: TRBJ1-5
V gene: TRBV19
D gene: .
CDR3 length: 14

CDR3 DNA: TGTGCCAGCAGCTTAGTTTCGAGGGGGACTAGCGGAACCTACAATGAGCAGTTCTTC
CDR3 protein: CASSLVSRGTSGTYNEQFF
clone size: .
J gene: TRBJ2-1
V gene: TRBV7-9
D gene: TRBD2
CDR3 length: 19

CDR3 DNA: TGTGCCAGCAGGTTTCTAGATTGGGGACAGGGCTCTGGAAACACCATATATTTT
CDR3 protein: CASRFLDWGQGSGNTIYF
clone size: .
J gene: TRBJ1-3
V gene: TRBV7-9
D gene: TRBD1
CDR3 length: 18

CDR3 DNA: TGTGCCAGCAGCCAAGCAAACACTGAAGCTTTCTTT
CDR3 protein: CASSQANTEAFF
clone size: .
J gene: TRBJ1-1
V gene: TRBV3-1/TRBV3-2
D gene: .
CDR3 length: 12

CDR3 DNA: TGTGCCAGCAGCTTGGACAGTAATGAGCAGTTCTTC
CDR3 protein: CASSLDSNEQFF
clone size: .
J gene: TRBJ2-1
V gene: TRBV5-4
D gene: .
CDR3 length: 12

CDR3 DNA: TGTGCCAGCAGCCGGGGACAGACGAACACTGAAGCTTTCTTT
CDR3 protein: CASSRGQTNTEAFF
clone size: .
J gene: TRBJ1-1
V gene: TRBV3-1/TRBV3-2
D gene: TRBD1
CDR3 length: 14

CDR3 DNA: TGTGCCAGCAGTTCTCAGAGACAGGGAAGGGCCTACGAGCAGTACTTC
CDR3 protein: CASSSQRQGRAYEQYF
clone size: .
J gene: TRBJ2-7
V gene: TRBV6-2/TRBV6-3
D gene: TRBD1
CDR3 length: 16

CDR3 DNA: TGTGCCAGCAGTGAATCGTCCTGGGGACTAGCGGGGGATCAGCAGTATTTT
CDR3 protein: CASSESSWGLAGDQQYF
clone size: .
J gene: TRBJ2-3
V gene: TRBV6-1
D gene: TRBD2
CDR3 length: 17

CDR3 DNA: TGTGCCAGTAGTATAGAAGGAGACTTCTTAGCCAAAAACATTCAGTACTTC
CDR3 protein: CASSIEGDFLAKNIQYF
clone size: .
J gene: TRBJ2-4
V gene: TRBV19
D gene: .
CDR3 length: 17

CDR3 DNA: TGTGCCAGCAGCCTTGTGTGGCAGGGGGCATACGAGCAGTACTTC
CDR3 protein: CASSLVWQGAYEQYF
clone size: .
J gene: TRBJ2-7
V gene: TRBV6-5
D gene: TRBD1
CDR3 length: 15